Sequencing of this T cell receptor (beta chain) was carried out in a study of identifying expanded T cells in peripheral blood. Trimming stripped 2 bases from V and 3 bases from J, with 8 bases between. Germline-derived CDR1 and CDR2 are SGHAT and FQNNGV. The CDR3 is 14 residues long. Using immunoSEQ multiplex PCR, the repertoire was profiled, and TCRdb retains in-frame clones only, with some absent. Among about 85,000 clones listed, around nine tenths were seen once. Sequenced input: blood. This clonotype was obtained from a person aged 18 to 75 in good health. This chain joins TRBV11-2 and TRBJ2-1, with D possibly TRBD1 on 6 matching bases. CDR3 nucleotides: TGTGCCAGCAGCTTACTACAGGGCTACAATGAGCAGTTCTTC. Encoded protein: CASSLLQGYNEQFF.